Listed below are T cell receptor beta chains from one sample, sequenced in a study of shared clonotypes between healthy human individuals. Clones were read by immunoSEQ multiplex PCR, and TCRdb kept only the in-frame ones, dropping some. The sample holds about 490,000 clones; around 73% are singletons and the top ten take 9.5% to 15%. The specimen was PBMCs. The receptors here all came from a woman aged 35 to 49 in good health. Some clones in this sample may be carry-over from other donors' samples. Each CDR3 is given with its conserved first and last residue. D genes are given only for firm matches. Some rows mark clone size as missing; the rest say once, few, many or name a class of expanded clone.

TRBJ2-5 | - | TRBV5-1 | - | TGCGCCAGCAGCTTGGGAGGGGGAGGACGTGGTGAGACCCAGTACTTC | CASSLGGGGRGETQYF
TRBJ2-1 | once | TRBV5-1 | TRBD2 | TGCGCCAGCAGCTTGGACACCGGGACTACCTACAATGAGCAGTTCTTC | CASSLDTGTTYNEQFF
TRBJ2-3 | many | TRBV2 | TRBD1 | TGTGCCATCGTGACAGGGGGATCTAGCACAGATACGCAGTATTTT | CAIVTGGSSTDTQYF
TRBJ2-5 | - | TRBV10-2 | TRBD1 | TGCGCCAGCAGTGCCTACGGACAGGGTAGCGAGACCCAGTACTTC | CASSAYGQGSETQYF
TRBJ2-1 | - | TRBV7-6 | - | TGTGCCAGCAGCTTAGCGGGTTTACACAATGAGCAGTTCTTC | CASSLAGLHNEQFF
TRBJ2-2 | - | TRBV6-1 | - | TGTGCCAGCAGTGGTAGGGACCGACGCCTGGGCAGCGCGGGGGAGCTGTTTTTT | CASSGRDRRLGSAGELFF
TRBJ2-1 | - | TRBV4-2 | TRBD2 | TGTGCCAGCAGCCAAGTTGGGACTAGCGGTTACAATGAGCAGTTCTTC | CASSQVGTSGYNEQFF
TRBJ2-1 | - | TRBV28 | TRBD2 | TGTGCCAGCAGGAACCGAGACAGGGGCCTTGGACTAGCGGGAGAGGTCGATGAGCAGTTCTTC | CASRNRDRGLGLAGEVDEQFF
TRBJ1-1 | - | TRBV18 | - | TGTGCCAGCTCACAGGGGGAGAACACTGAAGCTTTCTTT | CASSQGENTEAFF
TRBJ2-1 | - | TRBV19 | TRBD1 | TGTGCCAGTAGTCAACAGGGGTATGAGCAGTTCTTC | CASSQQGYEQFF
TRBJ2-6 | - | TRBV6-1 | - | TGTGCCAGCAGTGAAGAAGTGACAGGACCCGCGTCTGGGGCCAACGTCCTGACTTTC | CASSEEVTGPASGANVLTF
TRBJ2-7 | - | TRBV11-2 | - | TGTGCCAGCAGCTTAGGGCAGGGGGGCGGCGAGCAGTACTTC | CASSLGQGGGEQYF
TRBJ1-2 | few | TRBV2 | TRBD1 | TGTGCCAGCAGCCGACAGGGGACGACTAACTATGGCTACACCTTC | CASSRQGTTNYGYTF
TRBJ2-7 | - | TRBV7-2 | TRBD2 | TGTGCCAGCAGCTTAGGGCTAGCGGGAGGCAGCGAGCAGTACTTC | CASSLGLAGGSEQYF
TRBJ2-7 | - | TRBV7-9 | - | TGTGCCAGCAGCTCGGGGTTCTACGAGCAGTACTTC | CASSSGFYEQYF
TRBJ2-1 | - | TRBV28 | TRBD2 | TGTGCCAGCAGACTAGCGGGAGGCCACGCATTCTACAATGAGCAGTTCTTC | CASRLAGGHAFYNEQFF
TRBJ1-5 | - | TRBV28 | - | TGTGCCAGCAGTTTCAGAGGCAGGGGTGGCAATCAGCCCCAGCATTTT | CASSFRGRGGNQPQHF
TRBJ1-5 | - | TRBV30 | - | TGTGCCTGGAATACAGGGAACAATCAGCCCCAGCATTTT | CAWNTGNNQPQHF
TRBJ2-7 | - | TRBV5-6 | - | TGTGCCAGCAGTTCTATCGTTGTTTCCTACGAGCAGTACTTC | CASSSIVVSYEQYF
TRBJ2-1 | - | TRBV28 | - | TGTGCCAGCAGCTTGGGTGGTTGGGACAATGAGCAGTTCTTC | CASSLGGWDNEQFF
TRBJ2-7 | once | TRBV27 | TRBD2 | TGTGCCAGCAGCTCACTAGCGGGAGTTCTTTACGAGCAGTACTTC | CASSSLAGVLYEQYF
TRBJ2-5 | few | TRBV2 | - | TGTGCCAGCATGGGGGGAGTTTACCAAGAGACCCAGTACTTC | CASMGGVYQETQYF
TRBJ2-1 | once | TRBV7-9 | - | TGTGCCAGCAGCTTAGCGCGCCTCCCGAGCCCGTACAATGAGCAGTTCTTC | CASSLARLPSPYNEQFF
TRBJ1-1 | - | TRBV14 | - | TGTGCCAGCAGCCAAGTGTGTGGTCCTCCTATGGGGACTGAAGCTTTCTTT | CASSQVCGPPMGTEAFF
TRBJ2-3 | once | TRBV10-3 | TRBD2 | TGTGCCATCAGTCCACAGGGGCTAGCGGGAGGCGATACGCAGTATTTT | CAISPQGLAGGDTQYF
TRBJ2-5 | - | TRBV27 | TRBD1 | TGTGCCAGCAGTCCGGGACAGAGTACGAAAGAGCAGTACTTC | CASSPGQSTKEQYF
TRBJ2-7 | - | TRBV27 | - | TGTGCCAGCAGTTTCCCCCGGGGACCGGCATCCTACGAGCAGTACTTC | CASSFPRGPASYEQYF
TRBJ1-5 | many | TRBV28 | TRBD1 | TGTGCCAGCAGCACAGGGGATAGCAATCAGCCCCAGCATTTT | CASSTGDSNQPQHF
TRBJ2-5 | - | TRBV5-6 | - | TGTGCCAGCAGCTTGGGTGGGGCCACTTGGGAGACCCAGTACTTC | CASSLGGATWETQYF
TRBJ2-1 | few | TRBV6-6 | TRBD2 | TGTGCCAGCAGTTTAGCGGGAGTGTCCTACAATGAGCAGTTCTTC | CASSLAGVSYNEQFF
TRBJ1-4 | few | TRBV18 | TRBD1 | TGTGCCAGCTCACCGGGGACAGGGGGAACAACTAATGAAAAACTGTTTTTT | CASSPGTGGTTNEKLFF
TRBJ2-3 | - | TRBV28 | - | TGTGCCAGCAGTTTACCACTCGGATCAAGCACAGATACGCAGTATTTT | CASSLPLGSSTDTQYF
TRBJ1-5 | - | TRBV4-1 | TRBD1 | TGCGCCAGCAGCCACTCGGGACAGGGTGATCAGCCCCAGCATTTT | CASSHSGQGDQPQHF
TRBJ2-7 | - | TRBV15 | TRBD1 | TGTGCCACCAGCAGAGGGGGACAGGGTCGGGTGTACGAGCAGTACTTC | CATSRGGQGRVYEQYF
TRBJ1-3 | - | TRBV19 | - | TGTGCCAGTCAATTCTCTGGAAACACCATATATTTT | CASQFSGNTIYF
TRBJ1-2 | - | TRBV6-4 | - | TGTGCCAGCAGAGCCGGGCCTCACTATGGCTACACCTTC | CASRAGPHYGYTF
TRBJ2-7 | - | TRBV30 | - | TGTGCCTGGACCCCAGGCGGCACCTACGAGCAGTACTTC | CAWTPGGTYEQYF
TRBJ2-1 | - | TRBV5-1 | TRBD2 | TGCGCCAGCAGCTCAGCGGGACCCTACTACAATGAGCAGTTCTTC | CASSSAGPYYNEQFF
TRBJ2-7 | - | TRBV15 | TRBD2 | TGTGCCACCAGCCCGCGACTAGCGGGAGTCCACGAGCAGTACTTC | CATSPRLAGVHEQYF
TRBJ2-3 | few | TRBV5-1 | TRBD1 | TGCGCCAGCAGCTCCGGACAGGTTGAGTCAGATACGCAGTATTTT | CASSSGQVESDTQYF
TRBJ2-3 | - | TRBV15 | - | TGTGCCACCAGCAGGGGGAAAACAGATACGCAGTATTTT | CATSRGKTDTQYF
TRBJ1-2 | many | TRBV18 | - | TGTGCCAGCTCACCAACCCCAGGGGCAGGAGGCTACACCTTC | CASSPTPGAGGYTF